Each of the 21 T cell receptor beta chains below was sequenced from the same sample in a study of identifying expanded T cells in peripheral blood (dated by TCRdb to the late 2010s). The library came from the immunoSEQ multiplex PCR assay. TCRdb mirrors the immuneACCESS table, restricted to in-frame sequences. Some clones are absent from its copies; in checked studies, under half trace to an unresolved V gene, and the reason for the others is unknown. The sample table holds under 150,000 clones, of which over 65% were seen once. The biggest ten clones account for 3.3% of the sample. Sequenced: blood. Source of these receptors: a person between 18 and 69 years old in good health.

The CDR3 DNA reads as TGTGCCAGCAGCACGTCCACCCTAGCCAAAAACATTCAGTACTTC. It codes for CASSTSTLAKNIQYF. The gene calls are TRBV7-9 and TRBJ2-4; D is ambiguous. The germline CDR1 and CDR2 sequences are SEHNR and FQNEAQ (reference sequence). This CDR3 has 15 residues. The V gene lost 5 bases and the J gene lost 0 bases, with 11 bases spanning the gap.

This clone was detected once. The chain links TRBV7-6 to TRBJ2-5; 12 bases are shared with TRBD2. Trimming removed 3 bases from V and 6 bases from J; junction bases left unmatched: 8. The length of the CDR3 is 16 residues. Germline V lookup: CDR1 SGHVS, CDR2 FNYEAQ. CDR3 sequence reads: CASSLSSGGVLKTQYF. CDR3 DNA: TGTGCCAGCAGCTTGTCTAGCGGGGGGGTACTAAAGACCCAGTACTTC.

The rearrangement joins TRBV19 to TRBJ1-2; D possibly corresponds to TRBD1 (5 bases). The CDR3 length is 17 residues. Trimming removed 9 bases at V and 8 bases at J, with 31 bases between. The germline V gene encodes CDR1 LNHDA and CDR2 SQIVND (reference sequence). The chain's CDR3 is CASLIPGQGGQSFGYTF. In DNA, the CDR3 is TGTGCCAGCCTCATCCCGGGGCAGGGTGGCCAATCGTTCGGCTACACCTTC.

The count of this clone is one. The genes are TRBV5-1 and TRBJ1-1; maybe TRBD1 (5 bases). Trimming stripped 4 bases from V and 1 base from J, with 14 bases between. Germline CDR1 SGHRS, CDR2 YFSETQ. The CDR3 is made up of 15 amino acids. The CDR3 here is CASSGRAGRNTEAFF. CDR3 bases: TGCGCCAGCAGCGGGAGGGCAGGGAGGAACACTGAAGCTTTCTTT.

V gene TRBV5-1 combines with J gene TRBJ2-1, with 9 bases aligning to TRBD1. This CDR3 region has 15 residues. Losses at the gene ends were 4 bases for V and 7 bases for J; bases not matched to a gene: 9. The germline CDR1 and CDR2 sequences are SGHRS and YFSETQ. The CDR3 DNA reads TGCGCCAGCAGCCTACAGGGGGCTGCTCATAATGAGCAGTTCTTC. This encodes CASSLQGAAHNEQFF.

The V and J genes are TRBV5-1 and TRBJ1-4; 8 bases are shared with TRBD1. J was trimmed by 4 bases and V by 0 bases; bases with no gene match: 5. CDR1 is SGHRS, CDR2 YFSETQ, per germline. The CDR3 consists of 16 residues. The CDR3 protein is CASSLVPDRGNEKLFF. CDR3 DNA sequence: TGCGCCAGCAGCTTGGTACCCGACAGGGGTAATGAAAAACTGTTTTTT.

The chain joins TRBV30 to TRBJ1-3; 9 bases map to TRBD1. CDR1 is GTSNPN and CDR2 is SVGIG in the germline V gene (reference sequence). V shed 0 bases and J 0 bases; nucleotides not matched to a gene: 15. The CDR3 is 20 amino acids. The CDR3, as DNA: TGTGCCTGGAGTGTAAGAGGCCCGGGACAGGGAAATTTCTCTGGAAACACCATATATTTT. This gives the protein CAWSVRGPGQGNFSGNTIYF.

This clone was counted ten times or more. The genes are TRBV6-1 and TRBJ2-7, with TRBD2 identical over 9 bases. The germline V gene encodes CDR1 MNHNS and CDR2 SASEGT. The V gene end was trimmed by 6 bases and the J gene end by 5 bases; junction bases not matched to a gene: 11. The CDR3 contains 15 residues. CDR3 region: CASRGQTSGRNEQYF. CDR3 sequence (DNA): TGTGCCAGCAGGGGACAGACTAGCGGTAGGAACGAGCAGTACTTC.

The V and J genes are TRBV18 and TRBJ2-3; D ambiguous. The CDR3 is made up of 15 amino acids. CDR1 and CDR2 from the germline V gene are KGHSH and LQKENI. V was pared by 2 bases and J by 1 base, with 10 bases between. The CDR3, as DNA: TGTGCCAGCTCACCAAGGGTCTTCGGCACAGATACGCAGTATTTT. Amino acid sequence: CASSPRVFGTDTQYF.

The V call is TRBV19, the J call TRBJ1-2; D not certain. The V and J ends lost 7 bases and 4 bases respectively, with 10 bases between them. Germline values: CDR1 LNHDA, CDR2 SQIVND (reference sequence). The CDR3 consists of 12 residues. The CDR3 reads CASTRGFYGYTF. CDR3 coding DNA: TGTGCCAGTACGCGGGGTTTCTATGGCTACACCTTC.

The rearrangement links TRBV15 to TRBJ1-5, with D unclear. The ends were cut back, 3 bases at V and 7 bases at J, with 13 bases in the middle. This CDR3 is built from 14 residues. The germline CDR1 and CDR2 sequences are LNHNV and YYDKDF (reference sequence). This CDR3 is CATSSHGLSQPQHF. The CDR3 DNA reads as TGTGCCACCAGCAGCCATGGACTGTCACAGCCCCAGCATTTT.

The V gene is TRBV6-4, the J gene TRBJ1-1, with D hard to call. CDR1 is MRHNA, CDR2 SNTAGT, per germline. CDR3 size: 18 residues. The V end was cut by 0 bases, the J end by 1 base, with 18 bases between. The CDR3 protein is CASSDSVPRRAKNTEAFF. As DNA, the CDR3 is TGTGCCAGCAGTGACTCCGTCCCCCGCCGGGCCAAGAACACTGAAGCTTTCTTT.

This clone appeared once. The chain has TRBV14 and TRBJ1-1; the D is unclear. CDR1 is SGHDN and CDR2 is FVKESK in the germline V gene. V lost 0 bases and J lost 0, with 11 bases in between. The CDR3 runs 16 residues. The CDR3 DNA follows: TGTGCCAGCAGCCAAGATCCGTGGCAGATGAACACTGAAGCTTTCTTT. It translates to CASSQDPWQMNTEAFF.

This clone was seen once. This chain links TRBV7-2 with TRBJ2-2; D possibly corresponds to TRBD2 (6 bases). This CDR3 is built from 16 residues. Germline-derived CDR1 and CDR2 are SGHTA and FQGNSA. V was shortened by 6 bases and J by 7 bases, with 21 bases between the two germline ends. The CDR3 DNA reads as TGTGCCAGCAGTCTAGCGATAGTCGCGCCCCGCGGGGAGCTGTTTTTT. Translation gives CASSLAIVAPRGELFF.

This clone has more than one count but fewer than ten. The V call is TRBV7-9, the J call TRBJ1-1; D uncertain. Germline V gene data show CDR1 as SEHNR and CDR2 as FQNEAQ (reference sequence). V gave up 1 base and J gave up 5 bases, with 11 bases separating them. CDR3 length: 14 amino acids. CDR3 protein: CASSLVLGVTEAFF. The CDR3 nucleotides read TGTGCCAGCAGCTTAGTACTAGGAGTTACTGAAGCTTTCTTT.

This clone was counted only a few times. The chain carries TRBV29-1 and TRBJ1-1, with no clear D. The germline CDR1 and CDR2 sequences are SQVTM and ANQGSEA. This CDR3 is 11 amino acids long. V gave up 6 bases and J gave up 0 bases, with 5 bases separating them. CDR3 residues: CSVIMNTEAFF. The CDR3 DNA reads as TGCAGCGTCATAATGAACACTGAAGCTTTCTTT.

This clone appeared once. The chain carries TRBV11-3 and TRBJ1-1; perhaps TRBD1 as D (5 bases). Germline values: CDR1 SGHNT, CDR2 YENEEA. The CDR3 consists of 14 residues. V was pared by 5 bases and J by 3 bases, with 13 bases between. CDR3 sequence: CASSHRLGDTEAFF. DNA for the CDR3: TGTGCCAGCAGCCATAGACTGGGGGACACTGAAGCTTTCTTT.

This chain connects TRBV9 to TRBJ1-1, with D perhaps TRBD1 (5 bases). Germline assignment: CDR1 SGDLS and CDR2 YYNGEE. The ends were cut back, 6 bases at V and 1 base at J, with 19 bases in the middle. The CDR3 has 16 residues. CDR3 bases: TGTGCCAGCACCCCCCCCCATAGAGGGGAGAACACTGAAGCTTTCTTT. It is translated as CASTPPHRGENTEAFF. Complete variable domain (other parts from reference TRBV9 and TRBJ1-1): DSGVTQTPKHLITATGQRVTLRCSPRSGDLSVYWYQQSLDQGLQFLIQYYNGEERAKGNILERFSAQQFPDLHSELNLSSLELGDSALYFCASTPPHRGENTEAFFGQGTRLTVV.

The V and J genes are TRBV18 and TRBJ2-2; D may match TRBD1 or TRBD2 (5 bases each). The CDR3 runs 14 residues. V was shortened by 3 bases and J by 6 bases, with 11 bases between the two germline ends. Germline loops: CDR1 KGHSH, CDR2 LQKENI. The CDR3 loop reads CASSPALGAGELFF. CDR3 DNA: TGTGCCAGCTCACCTGCTTTGGGGGCCGGGGAGCTGTTTTTT.

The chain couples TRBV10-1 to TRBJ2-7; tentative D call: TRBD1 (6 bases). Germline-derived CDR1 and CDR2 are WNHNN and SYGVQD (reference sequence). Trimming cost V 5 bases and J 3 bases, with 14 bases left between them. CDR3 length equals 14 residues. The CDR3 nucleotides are TGCGCCAGCAGTCCCGGGGACACCTACTACGAGCAGTACTTC. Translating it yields CASSPGDTYYEQYF.

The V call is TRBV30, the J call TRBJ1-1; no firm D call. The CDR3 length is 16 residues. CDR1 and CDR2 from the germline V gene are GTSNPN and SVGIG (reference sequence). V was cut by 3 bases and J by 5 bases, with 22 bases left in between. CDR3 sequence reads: CAWSVRFSTPFTEAFF. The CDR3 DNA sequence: TGTGCCTGGAGCGTTAGGTTCAGTACGCCCTTTACTGAAGCTTTCTTT.